What follows is one T cell receptor (beta chain) and its context. The antigen is not known. TCRdb fed the 5' RACE reads into MiXCR, producing one record per CDR3 protein. This repertoire shows about 220,000 distinct CDR3 sequences, about 17% found once; its top ten account for 42%. These data belong to a study of CD8 T cells in ankylosing spondylitis. In germline, CDR1 is MNHEY, CDR2 SMNVEV (reference sequence). CDR3 length: 14 amino acids. V shed 5 bases and J shed 10 bases, with 17 bases lying between them. Whole-study findings and limits: Disease-linked clones reportedly showed significant enrichment in matched ankylosing spondylitis synovial fluid. Blood from ankylosing spondylitis patients appeared to carry a characteristic roughly eight-variant TCR beta motif.

This clonotype was obtained from a male donor with ankylosing spondylitis. The chain is built from TRBV27 and TRBJ1-4; tentatively, D is TRBD1 (5 bases). Input material: blood, either unsorted or a sorted T cell fraction (not recorded which). This CDR3 is CASSPPGEQTKLFF. The DNA of the CDR3 is TGTGCCAGCAGTCCCCCGGGGGAGCAGACAAAACTGTTTTTT. Full variable domain (outside the CDR3, taken from reference TRBV27 and TRBJ1-4): EAQVTQNPRYLITVTGKKLTVTCSQNMNHEYMSWYRQDPGLGLRQIYYSMNVEVTDKGDVPEGYKVSRKEKRNFPLILESPSPNQTSLYFCASSPPGEQTKLFFGSGTQLSVL.